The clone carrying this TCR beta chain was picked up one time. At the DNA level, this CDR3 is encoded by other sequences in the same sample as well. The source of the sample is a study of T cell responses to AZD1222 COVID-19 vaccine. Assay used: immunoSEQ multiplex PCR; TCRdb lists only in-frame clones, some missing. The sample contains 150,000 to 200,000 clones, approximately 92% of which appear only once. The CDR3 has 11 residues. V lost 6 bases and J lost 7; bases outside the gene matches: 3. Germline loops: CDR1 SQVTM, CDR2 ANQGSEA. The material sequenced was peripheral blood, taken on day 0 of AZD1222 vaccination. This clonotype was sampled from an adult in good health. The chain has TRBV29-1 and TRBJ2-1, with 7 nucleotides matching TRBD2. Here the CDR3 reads CSVGRVNEQFF. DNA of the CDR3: TGCAGCGTGGGGAGGGTAAATGAGCAGTTCTTC.